These T cell receptor beta chains were read from a single sample in a study of T cells in Graves' hyperthyroidism and ophthalmopathy. TCRdb reprocessed the multiplex PCR reads via MiXCR and lists one record per CDR3 protein. The sample contains about 480,000 distinct CDR3 sequences, approximately 15% of which appear only once. Input material: blood. Receptors originate from a woman aged 18-30 years with Graves' hyperthyroidism. Each CDR3 is given with its conserved first and last residue. Fields, in order: D gene, clone size, V gene, J gene, CDR3 protein, CDR3 DNA. The D gene is left open where the match is weak. Clone size is shown for a subset of rows, as once, few, many or a class of expanded clone.

TRBD2	many	TRBV5-1	TRBJ2-1	CASSLAGGGYNNEQFF	TGCGCCAGCAGCTTGGCCGGCGGGGGGTATAACAATGAGCAGTTCTTC
-	few	TRBV18	TRBJ1-3	CASSRTGAPSGNTIYF	TGTGCCAGCTCACGGACGGGGGCCCCCTCTGGAAACACCATATATTTT
-	-	TRBV27	TRBJ1-5	CASSLRSDQPQHF	TGTGCCAGCAGTTTACGGTCCGATCAGCCCCAGCATTTT
-	-	TRBV3-1	TRBJ1-3	CASIQGGSLSGNTIYF	TGTGCCAGCATCCAAGGGGGGTCTCTCTCTGGAAACACCATATATTTT
-	many	TRBV12-3/TRBV12-4	TRBJ1-2	CASSSTFPGYTF	TGTGCCAGCAGTTCGACATTCCCAGGCTACACCTTC
-	few	TRBV29-1	TRBJ2-3	CSVSDSTDTQYF	TGCAGCGTTTCGGACAGCACAGATACGCAGTATTTT
TRBD2	many	TRBV15	TRBJ2-7	CATSRPLAGGSYEQYF	TGTGCCACCAGCAGACCCCTAGCGGGTGGGTCCTACGAGCAGTACTTC
-	-	TRBV6-1	TRBJ2-1	CAITDREDGEQFF	TGTGCCATCACAGACAGGGAGGATGGTGAGCAGTTCTTC
-	many	TRBV2	TRBJ2-3	CASSEVGSSYTDTQYF	TGTGCCAGCAGTGAAGTGGGTAGCAGCTACACAGATACGCAGTATTTT
-	many	TRBV18	TRBJ2-5	CASSPPRETQYF	TGTGCCAGCTCACCACCGAGGGAGACCCAGTACTTC
-	few	TRBV6-1	TRBJ1-1	CASRRNSVSMNTEAFF	TGTGCCAGCAGACGAAATTCTGTTTCCATGAACACTGAAGCTTTCTTT
-	many	TRBV20-1	TRBJ2-6	CSANRVASSGANVLTF	TGCAGTGCTAACAGGGTGGCCAGCTCTGGGGCCAACGTCCTGACTTTC
-	few	TRBV11-3	TRBJ2-3	CASSLRRQPRTDTQYF	TGTGCCAGCAGCTTACGTCGCCAGCCCAGAACAGATACGCAGTATTTT
TRBD1	once	TRBV20-1	TRBJ2-2	CSASPGQSKFGNTGELFF	TGCAGTGCTAGTCCGGGACAGTCCAAGTTTGGGAACACCGGGGAGCTGTTTTTT
TRBD1	many	TRBV12-5	TRBJ2-5	CASGKDRGSLETQYF	TGTGCTAGTGGAAAGGACAGGGGTAGTTTGGAGACCCAGTACTTC
-	many	TRBV12-3/TRBV12-4	TRBJ1-4	CASSPTPLISDEKLFF	TGTGCCAGCAGTCCGACCCCCCTGATCTCGGATGAAAAACTGTTTTTT
-	-	TRBV19	TRBJ2-7	CASSLRDMSSYEQYF	TGTGCCAGTAGCCTCCGGGACATGTCCTCCTACGAGCAGTACTTC
-	-	TRBV29-1	TRBJ2-7	CSVECDSPYEQYF	TGCAGCGTTGAATGTGACAGCCCCTACGAGCAGTACTTC
TRBD2	many	TRBV11-3	TRBJ2-1	CASSSGGYSYNEQFF	TGTGCCAGCAGCTCGGGGGGGTACTCCTACAATGAGCAGTTCTTC
-	many	TRBV7-9	TRBJ2-1	CASSFSPAQDEQFF	TGTGCCAGCAGCTTCTCCCCAGCGCAGGATGAGCAGTTCTTC
-	many	TRBV10-1	TRBJ2-1	CASPSGRGNEQFF	TGCGCCAGCCCTTCCGGACGGGGCAATGAGCAGTTCTTC
-	many	TRBV11-2	TRBJ2-4	CASSSAGVTKNIQYF	TGTGCCAGCAGTTCGGCAGGGGTTACCAAAAACATTCAGTACTTC
-	few	TRBV3-1	TRBJ1-1	CASSYGQSQLYYTEAFF	TGTGCCAGCAGCTATGGACAGTCCCAGTTATACTACACTGAAGCTTTCTTT
-	few	TRBV19	TRBJ1-5	CASRGSPGNQPQHF	TGTGCCAGTAGAGGTTCTCCGGGCAATCAGCCCCAGCATTTT
TRBD2	many	TRBV2	TRBJ2-2	CASRRGLAGTGELFF	TGTGCCAGCAGAAGAGGACTAGCGGGAACCGGGGAGCTGTTTTTT